This T cell receptor (beta chain) was obtained from a study of Graves' ophthalmopathy and Graves' hyperthyroidism. RNA transcripts provided the template for amplifying TCR beta CDR3 regions. In the first round, RT-PCR was carried out with HTBI primers, and a multiplex PCR formed the second round. Via MiXCR, TCRdb re-called the multiplex PCR reads, giving one row per CDR3 protein. The table shows more than 550,000 distinct CDR3 sequences, with roughly 41% occurring only once. This CDR3 contains 14 residues. Trimming left V 1 base short and J 4 bases short, with 10 bases between. Germline values: CDR1 LNHDA, CDR2 SQIVND (reference sequence). This clonotype turned up a few times.

This chain joins TRBV19 and TRBJ1-1; perhaps TRBD1 as D (6 bases). The source material was peripheral blood. The source of this sequence is an adult man with Graves' ophthalmopathy. The DNA for the CDR3 is TGTGCCAGTAGTATAGGGTCAGGGGCCACTGAAGCTTTCTTT. Translating gives CASSIGSGATEAFF.